Each of the 7 T cell receptor beta chains below was sequenced from the same sample in a study. TCRdb re-analysed the 5' RACE reads in MiXCR, keeping a single row per CDR3 protein. This table has tens of thousands of distinct CDR3 sequences, 20% to 25% appearing once. The sorted Tregs were CD4+CD25+CD127-/low cells. Sample: Tregs sorted from blood. All receptors derive from a female donor with breast cancer.

The gene calls are TRBV4-1 and TRBJ1-1; TRBD1 is a possible D gene (5 bases). Trimming removed 1 base from V and 0 bases from J, with 6 bases in between. CDR1 is MGHRA and CDR2 is YSYEKL in the germline V gene. The CDR3 totals 14 residues. The CDR3 is CASSQGGVNTEAFF. The DNA for the CDR3 is TGCGCCAGCAGCCAAGGGGGGGTGAACACTGAAGCTTTCTTT.

This clonotype is medium-sized (0.01 to 0.1%) within its sample. The chain recombines TRBV13 with TRBJ2-3, with D possibly matching TRBD2 (5 bases). With 5 bases removed from V and 0 bases from J, the gap between germline ends came to 12 bases. The CDR3 spans 15 residues. The germline V gene has CDR1 PRHDT and CDR2 FYEKMQ (reference sequence). As DNA, the CDR3 is TGTGCCAGCAGCCCCCCTCAGCGGAGCACAGATACGCAGTATTTT. Amino acids: CASSPPQRSTDTQYF.

This clonotype was counted at least ten times. At one end the junction does not follow the germline gene, possibly because of a read error. J is TRBJ1-2 and V is TRBV6-1; D remains unclear. Germline CDR1 MNHNS, CDR2 SASEGT. The CDR3 contains 14 residues. Written as DNA, the CDR3 is TGTGCCAACAGTGAAGCCGGGCCTGACTATGGCTACACCTTC. As protein: CANSEAGPDYGYTF.

This clonotype came up many times. The chain recombines TRBV9 with TRBJ2-5; D not resolved. The CDR3 covers 14 residues. V was trimmed by 3 bases and J by 5 bases, leaving 14 bases between them. Germline-derived CDR1 and CDR2 are SGDLS and YYNGEE. CDR3 amino acids: CASSAHGQGETQYF. The CDR3 bases are TGTGCCAGCAGCGCCCACGGCCAAGGGGAGACCCAGTACTTC.

The V call is TRBV5-4, the J call TRBJ2-5, with D tentatively TRBD1 (6 bases). Germline CDR1 and CDR2: SGHNT and YYREEE (reference sequence). V was trimmed by 4 bases and J by 0 bases, leaving 10 bases between them. CDR3 length: 14 amino acids. The CDR3 DNA reads as TGTGCCAGCAGCCTGGGGACACACCAAGAGACCCAGTACTTC. It encodes CASSLGTHQETQYF.

This clonotype has only a few counts. This CDR3 is CASSSQTASTDTQYF. The CDR3 coding sequence is TGTGCCAGCAGCTCTCAGACAGCTAGCACAGATACGCAGTATTTT. The V gene is TRBV7-6, the J gene TRBJ2-3; D is possibly TRBD1 (5 bases). V lost 4 bases, J lost 0 bases, and 11 bases lay in between. This CDR3 is built from 15 residues. Germline lookup yields CDR1 SGHVS and CDR2 FNYEAQ.

Notes on this clonotype: One end of the junction does not line up with germline, which may come from a read error. The V gene is TRBV30, the J gene TRBJ2-7, with D unresolved. The germline gives CDR1 GTSNPN, CDR2 SVGIG (reference sequence). This CDR3 is built from 12 residues. The CDR3 is CARSVKHNEQYF. DNA of the CDR3: TGTGCCCGGAGTGTAAAACATAACGAGCAGTACTTC.